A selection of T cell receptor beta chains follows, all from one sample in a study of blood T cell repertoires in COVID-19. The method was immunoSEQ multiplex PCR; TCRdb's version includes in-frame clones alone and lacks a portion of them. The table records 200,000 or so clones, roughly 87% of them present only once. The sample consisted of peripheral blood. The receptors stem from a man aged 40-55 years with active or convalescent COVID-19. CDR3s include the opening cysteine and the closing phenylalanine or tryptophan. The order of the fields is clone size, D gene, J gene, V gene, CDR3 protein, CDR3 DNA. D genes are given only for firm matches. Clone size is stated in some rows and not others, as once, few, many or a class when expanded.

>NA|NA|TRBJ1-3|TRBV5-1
CASSPDSAGNTIYF
TGCGCCAGCAGCCCGGACAGCGCTGGAAACACCATATATTTT
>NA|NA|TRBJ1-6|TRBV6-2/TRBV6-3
CASSYRTVYNSPLHF
TGTGCCAGCAGTTACCGGACAGTCTATAATTCACCCCTCCACTTT
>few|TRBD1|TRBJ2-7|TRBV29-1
CSVTGVGEQYF
TGCAGCGTTACAGGGGTGGGTGAGCAGTACTTC
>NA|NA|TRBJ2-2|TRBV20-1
CSVRSSGELFF
TGCAGTGTTCGTAGCAGCGGGGAGCTGTTTTTT
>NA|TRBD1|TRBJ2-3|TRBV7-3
CASSLGQGRGADTQYF
TGTGCCAGCAGCTTAGGACAGGGAAGGGGCGCAGATACGCAGTATTTT
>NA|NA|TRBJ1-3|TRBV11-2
CASSLPGAGNTIYF
TGTGCCAGCAGCTTGCCGGGGGCTGGAAACACCATATATTTT
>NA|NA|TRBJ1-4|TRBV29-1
CSVVEGSEKLFF
TGCAGCGTTGTTGAAGGGAGTGAAAAACTGTTTTTT
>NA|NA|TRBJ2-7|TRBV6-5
CASSPQGQEEQYF
TGTGCCAGCAGTCCCCAGGGGCAAGAAGAGCAGTACTTC
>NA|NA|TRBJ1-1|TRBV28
CASSSRLRRDTEAFF
TGTGCCAGCAGTTCCCGACTTAGGAGGGACACTGAAGCTTTCTTT
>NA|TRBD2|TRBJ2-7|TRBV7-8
CASSLVQLGLASNKPTYEQYF
TGTGCCAGCAGCTTAGTACAGTTAGGACTAGCCTCAAACAAGCCGACCTACGAGCAGTACTTC
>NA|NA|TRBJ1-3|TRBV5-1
CASRGGATGNTIYF
TGCGCCAGCAGAGGGGGGGCCACTGGAAACACCATATATTTT
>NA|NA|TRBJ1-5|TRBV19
CAGGHMSNQPQHF
TGTGCCGGCGGACATATGTCCAATCAGCCCCAGCATTTT
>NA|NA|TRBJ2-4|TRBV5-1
CASSLDVGLAKNIQYF
TGCGCCAGCAGCTTGGATGTCGGTCTAGCCAAAAACATTCAGTACTTC
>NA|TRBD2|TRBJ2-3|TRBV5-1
CASSLETSGLRTDTQYF
TGCGCCAGCAGCTTGGAGACTAGCGGGCTTCGCACAGATACGCAGTATTTT
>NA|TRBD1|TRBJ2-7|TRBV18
CASSPTRGGGQGFDEQYF
TGTGCCAGCTCACCAACCCGGGGCGGGGGACAGGGCTTTGACGAGCAGTACTTC
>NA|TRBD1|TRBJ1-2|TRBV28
CASRRDRADGYTF
TGTGCCAGCCGCAGGGACAGGGCGGATGGCTACACCTTC
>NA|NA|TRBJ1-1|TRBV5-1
CASSLEGAGAFF
TGCGCCAGCAGCTTGGAAGGGGCTGGAGCTTTCTTT
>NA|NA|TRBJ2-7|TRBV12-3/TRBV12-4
CASSLVPSYEQYF
TGTGCCAGCAGTTTAGTCCCTTCCTACGAGCAGTACTTC
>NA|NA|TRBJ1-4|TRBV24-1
CATSDSQATNEKLFF
TGTGCCACCAGTGACTCACAGGCGACTAATGAAAAACTGTTTTTT
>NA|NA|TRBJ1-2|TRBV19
CATSVGASGGYTF
TGTGCCACGTCGGTGGGGGCGTCTGGTGGCTACACCTTC
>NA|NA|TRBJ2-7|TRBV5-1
CASSSDTGLSSYEQYF
TGCGCCAGCAGCTCCGATACAGGCCTCTCCTCCTACGAGCAGTACTTC
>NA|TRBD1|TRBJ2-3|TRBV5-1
CASSAGDRAPDTQYF
TGCGCCAGCAGCGCCGGGGACAGGGCCCCGGATACGCAGTATTTT
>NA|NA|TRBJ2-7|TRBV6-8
CAIRRTEPYEQYF
TGTGCCATCCGGAGGACAGAACCCTACGAGCAGTACTTC
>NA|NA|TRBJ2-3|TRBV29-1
CSVRGDTQYF
TGCAGCGTGAGAGGAGATACGCAGTATTTT
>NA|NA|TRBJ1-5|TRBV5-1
CASSLMGGASNQPQHF
TGCGCCAGCAGCTTGATGGGAGGGGCGAGCAATCAGCCCCAGCATTTT
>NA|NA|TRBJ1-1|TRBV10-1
CASSDRGLTEAFF
TGCGCCAGCAGTGATCGGGGTTTGACTGAAGCTTTCTTT
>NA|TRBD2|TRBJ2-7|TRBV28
CASSSSAAGGGEQYF
TGTGCCAGCAGCTCCTCGGCTGCGGGCGGGGGCGAGCAGTACTTC
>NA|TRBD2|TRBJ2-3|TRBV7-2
CASSFGTTNIRTDTQYF
TGTGCCAGCAGCTTCGGGACTACAAATATCCGAACAGATACGCAGTATTTT
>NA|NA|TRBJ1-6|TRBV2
CASSPGLSSYNSPLHF
TGTGCCAGCAGTCCAGGGTTAAGCTCCTATAATTCACCCCTCCACTTT
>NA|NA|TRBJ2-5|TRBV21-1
CASSKGGQVYPFQETQYF
TGTGCCAGCAGCAAAGGAGGACAGGTATACCCCTTTCAAGAGACCCAGTACTTC
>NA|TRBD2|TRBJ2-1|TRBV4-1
CASSEGLAGFNEQFF
TGCGCCAGCAGCGAGGGACTAGCGGGGTTCAATGAGCAGTTCTTC
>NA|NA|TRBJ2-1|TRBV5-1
CASTAELRTVYNEQFF
TGCGCCAGCACGGCTGAACTGCGGACAGTATACAATGAGCAGTTCTTC
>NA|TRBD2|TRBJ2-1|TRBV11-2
CASSLDRSMERGDNEQFF
TGTGCCAGCAGCTTAGATCGGTCTATGGAGCGGGGGGACAATGAGCAGTTCTTC
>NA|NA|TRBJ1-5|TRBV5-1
CASSPRGDSNQPQHF
TGCGCCAGCAGCCCTCGCGGGGATAGCAATCAGCCCCAGCATTTT
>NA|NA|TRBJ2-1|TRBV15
CATSRELGYEQFF
TGTGCCACCAGCAGAGAACTCGGGTATGAGCAGTTCTTC
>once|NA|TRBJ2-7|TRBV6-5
CASSPGQVTYEQYF
TGTGCCAGCAGTCCAGGCCAGGTTACCTACGAGCAGTACTTC
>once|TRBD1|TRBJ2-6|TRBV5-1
CASSPLGTGGSGANVLTF
TGCGCCAGCAGCCCTCTAGGGACAGGGGGCTCTGGGGCCAACGTCCTGACTTTC
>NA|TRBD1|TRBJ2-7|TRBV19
CATGRRGQGHSYEQYF
TGTGCCACCGGACGCAGGGGACAGGGTCACTCCTACGAGCAGTACTTC
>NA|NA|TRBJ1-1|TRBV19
CASSMFEGNTEAFF
TGTGCCAGTAGTATGTTTGAGGGGAACACTGAAGCTTTCTTT
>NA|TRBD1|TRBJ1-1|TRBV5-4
CASSLGTGARSGTEAFF
TGTGCCAGCAGTTTGGGGACAGGGGCGCGGTCCGGAACTGAAGCTTTCTTT
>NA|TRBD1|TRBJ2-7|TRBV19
CASSPGQGGSYEQYF
TGTGCCAGCTCCCCGGGACAGGGGGGCTCCTACGAGCAGTACTTC
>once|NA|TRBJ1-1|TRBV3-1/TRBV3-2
CASSQDRRNTEAFF
TGTGCCAGCAGCCAAGATCGGAGGAACACTGAAGCTTTCTTT
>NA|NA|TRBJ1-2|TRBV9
CASSPQWQNYGYTF
TGTGCCAGCAGCCCTCAATGGCAGAACTATGGCTACACCTTC
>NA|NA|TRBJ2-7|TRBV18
CASSSYPYTKPVDEQYF
TGTGCCAGCTCATCATACCCTTACACTAAGCCGGTCGACGAGCAGTACTTC
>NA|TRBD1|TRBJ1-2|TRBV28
CASSSLSQQGINYGYTF
TGTGCCAGCAGCTCTCTGAGTCAACAGGGGATTAACTATGGCTACACCTTC
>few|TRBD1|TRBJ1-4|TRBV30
CAWTGQYNEKLFF
TGTGCCTGGACGGGACAGTATAATGAAAAACTGTTTTTT
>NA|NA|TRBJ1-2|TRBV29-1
CSVLGPGTKRDYGYTF
TGCAGCGTACTGGGCCCCGGGACCAAGCGGGACTATGGCTACACCTTC
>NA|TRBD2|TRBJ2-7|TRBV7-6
CASSLFGGSGYEQYF
TGTGCCAGCAGCTTATTTGGCGGGAGTGGATACGAGCAGTACTTC
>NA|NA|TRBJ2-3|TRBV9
CASSVDGGHGATDTQYF
TGTGCCAGCAGCGTAGACGGGGGGCACGGGGCCACAGATACGCAGTATTTT
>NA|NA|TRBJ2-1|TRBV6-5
CASSRGGPHNEQFF
TGTGCCAGCAGTCGAGGCGGGCCCCACAATGAGCAGTTCTTC
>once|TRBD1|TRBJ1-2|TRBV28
CASTGGAGGYTF
TGTGCCAGTACAGGGGGCGCCGGAGGCTACACCTTC
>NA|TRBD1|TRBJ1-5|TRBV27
CASSPLTGGNQPQHF
TGTGCCAGCAGTCCACTGACAGGGGGAAATCAGCCCCAGCATTTT